This is a list of T cell receptor beta chains from one sample in a study of control samples from healthy donors and cancer patients. Repertoires were generated with immunoSEQ multiplex PCR, while TCRdb's copy carries only in-frame clones and drops some. The profile shows approximately 140,000 clones, about 90% of them singletons. Source material: blood. Receptor source: a young man in good health. Both conserved end residues are part of each CDR3. The D gene is left open where the match is weak.

J,V,D,CDR3,DNA
TRBJ1-6,TRBV6-5,-,CASSYSGDSPLHF,TGTGCCAGCAGTTACTCTGGGGACTCACCCCTCCACTTT
TRBJ2-7,TRBV5-4,-,CASSLTENPSHEQYF,TGTGCCAGCAGCTTGACGGAGAACCCAAGTCACGAGCAGTACTTC
TRBJ2-1,TRBV19,-,CASSIDNNEQFF,TGTGCCAGTAGTATAGATAACAATGAGCAGTTCTTC
TRBJ1-1,TRBV7-2,TRBD1,CASSLGLGTAKNTEAFF,TGTGCCAGCAGCTTAGGTCTAGGGACAGCGAAGAACACTGAAGCTTTCTTT
TRBJ2-7,TRBV7-6,-,CASSSGGDAYEQYF,TGTGCCAGCAGCTCAGGGGGGGACGCCTACGAGCAGTACTTC
TRBJ1-5,TRBV27,-,CASSFGQGQPQHF,TGTGCCAGCAGTTTTGGCCAGGGGCAGCCCCAGCATTTT
TRBJ1-5,TRBV19,-,CASSIIRGSGNQPQHF,TGTGCCAGTAGTATAATCAGGGGCTCGGGCAATCAGCCCCAGCATTTT
TRBJ1-5,TRBV19,-,CAAGGRMVSNQPQHF,TGTGCCGCCGGGGGACGGATGGTTAGCAATCAGCCCCAGCATTTT
TRBJ2-7,TRBV11-2,-,CASSLGQGPIYEQYF,TGTGCCAGCAGCTTAGGGCAGGGGCCTATCTACGAGCAGTACTTC
TRBJ1-2,TRBV5-4,-,CASTETGLGYGYTF,TGTGCCAGCACCGAGACCGGCCTGGGGTATGGCTACACCTTC